The 14 T cell receptor beta chains in this list originate from one sample, sequenced in a study of shared clonotypes between healthy human individuals. Assay used: immunoSEQ multiplex PCR; TCRdb lists only in-frame clones, some missing. The sample holds about a million clones; over 75% are singletons and the top ten take 1.5%. Sequenced sample: memory CD4+ T cells sorted from blood. Documented subset: CD45RA-negative fraction. These TCRs come from a man aged 18 to 29 in good health.

In nucleotides, the CDR3 is TGTGCCAGTAGTAAACTCGGGACAGGGGTAGAATCACCCCTCCACTTT. Residues: CASSKLGTGVESPLHF. The chain combines TRBV19 with TRBJ1-6, with 10 bases fitting TRBD1. V lost 4 bases, J lost 10 bases, and 10 bases stayed unmatched. The CDR3 loop spans 16 amino acids. The germline V gene has CDR1 LNHDA and CDR2 SQIVND (reference sequence).

V is TRBV10-3 and J is TRBJ1-5; D is possibly TRBD1 (5 bases). The CDR3 spans 15 residues. Germline V lookup: CDR1 ENHRY, CDR2 SYGVKD. Trimming shortened V by 0 bases and J by 1 base, and 7 bases separated the two germline ends. The CDR3 DNA sequence: TGTGCCATCAGTGAGTCCAGGGAGAGCAATCAGCCCCAGCATTTT. It translates to CAISESRESNQPQHF.

The rearrangement uses TRBV9 and TRBJ2-3; no firm D call. The CDR3 covers 15 residues. Trimming cost V 0 bases and J 3 bases, with 11 bases left between them. Germline CDR1 is SGDLS and CDR2 is YYNGEE. The CDR3 region has the DNA TGTGCCAGCAGCGTAGCGGGTCTAACAACAGATACGCAGTATTTT. Translated, it gives CASSVAGLTTDTQYF.

The chain uses TRBV2 and TRBJ2-2; D gene ambiguous. The V gene's germline CDR1 is SNHLY and CDR2 FYNNEI. Trimming left V 2 bases short and J 0 bases short, with 7 bases between. This CDR3 region has 15 residues. This chain's CDR3 is CASSENTPNTGELFF. CDR3 nucleotides: TGTGCCAGCAGTGAAAACACACCGAACACCGGGGAGCTGTTTTTT.

The V call is TRBV6-5, the J call TRBJ2-1, with D tentatively TRBD1 (5 bases). Germline CDR1 MNHEY, CDR2 SVGAGI. This CDR3 spans 11 amino acids. Trimming pared 5 bases from V and 8 bases from J, leaving 7 bases between. The CDR3 coding sequence is TGTGCCAGCAGTATACAGGATGAGCAGTTCTTC. Translation gives CASSIQDEQFF.

The sample holds many counts of this clone. The chain couples TRBV5-4 to TRBJ1-5; D ambiguous. This CDR3 comprises 14 residues. V lost 4 bases, J lost 1 base, and 9 bases lay in between. The germline CDR1 and CDR2 sequences are SGHNT and YYREEE (reference sequence). The CDR3 DNA reads as TGTGCCAGCAGCAACGGTGGGAGCAATCAGCCCCAGCATTTT. It encodes CASSNGGSNQPQHF.

This clone was seen only once. The chain uses TRBV4-1 and TRBJ2-3; D gene unclear. The V gene lost 1 base and the J gene lost 1 base, with 6 bases spanning the gap. The CDR3 is made up of 14 amino acids. Germline V gene lookup returns CDR1 MGHRA and CDR2 YSYEKL. In DNA form, the CDR3 reads TGCGCCAGCAGCCAAGCGTTGGGCACAGATACGCAGTATTTT. Translating it yields CASSQALGTDTQYF.

The chain links TRBV9 to TRBJ2-7, with 10 nucleotides matching TRBD2. The CDR3 length is 16 residues. Germline trimming cut 0 bases from V and 0 bases from J; bases unmatched to any gene: 3. CDR1 SGDLS and CDR2 YYNGEE come from the germline V gene. The CDR3 is CASSVGASGSSYEQYF. Written as DNA, the CDR3 is TGTGCCAGCAGCGTAGGGGCTAGCGGGAGCTCCTACGAGCAGTACTTC.

CDR3 amino acids: CASSIGTSGKDEQFF. The DNA for the CDR3 is TGTGCCAGTAGTATCGGGACTAGCGGGAAGGACGAGCAGTTCTTC. The chain carries TRBV19 and TRBJ2-1; 13 nucleotides agree with TRBD2. The V and J ends lost 3 bases and 10 bases, in that order; junction bases with no gene match: 6. Germline V CDR1 and CDR2: LNHDA, SQIVND (reference sequence). The CDR3 is 15 residues long.

The chain uses TRBV7-2 and TRBJ2-7, with D maybe TRBD2 (6 bases). CDR3 size: 14 residues. Germline V gene data show CDR1 as SGHTA and CDR2 as FQGNSA. Deletions cut 7 bases from V and 2 bases from J, with 15 bases between. This CDR3 is CASNLGGPTYEQYF. The CDR3 bases are TGTGCCAGCAACTTGGGGGGACCCACCTACGAGCAGTACTTC.

This clone has just a few counts. DNA of the CDR3: TGTGCCAGCAGCTTAGTTCAGGGGACCCAGTACTTC. Translating it yields CASSLVQGTQYF. The rearrangement uses TRBV7-6 and TRBJ2-5; perhaps TRBD1 as D (5 bases). Germline values: CDR1 SGHVS, CDR2 FNYEAQ. CDR3 size: 12 residues. V lost 1 base and J 7 bases, leaving 7 bases between the germline ends.

This clone has just one count. The chain has TRBV29-1 and TRBJ1-6; the D gene is possibly TRBD1 (6 bases). Germline values: CDR1 SQVTM, CDR2 ANQGSEA. This CDR3 has 14 residues. V shed 3 bases and J shed 11 bases, with 17 bases lying between them. This chain's CDR3 is CSVEPPTGGAPLHF. CDR3 DNA: TGCAGCGTTGAGCCCCCGACAGGAGGGGCACCCCTCCACTTT.

The chain combines TRBV4-1 with TRBJ2-1; 8 nucleotides line up with TRBD1. The V gene's germline CDR1 is MGHRA and CDR2 YSYEKL. The CDR3 totals 16 residues. V lost 0 bases to trimming and J lost 1 base; unmatched junction nucleotides: 2. CDR3 in amino acids: CASSQDWTGSYNEQFF. The CDR3 bases are TGCGCCAGCAGCCAAGATTGGACAGGGTCCTACAATGAGCAGTTCTTC.

The chain has TRBV15 and TRBJ2-1, with 10 positions matching TRBD2. V shed 5 bases and J 0 bases; nucleotides not matched to a gene: 16. Germline CDR1 LNHNV, CDR2 YYDKDF (reference sequence). This CDR3 spans 20 amino acids. The CDR3 region has the DNA TGTGCCACCAGCCCACAGTGGGAACTAGCGGGAAATCTCTCCTACAATGAGCAGTTCTTC. Its translation is CATSPQWELAGNLSYNEQFF.